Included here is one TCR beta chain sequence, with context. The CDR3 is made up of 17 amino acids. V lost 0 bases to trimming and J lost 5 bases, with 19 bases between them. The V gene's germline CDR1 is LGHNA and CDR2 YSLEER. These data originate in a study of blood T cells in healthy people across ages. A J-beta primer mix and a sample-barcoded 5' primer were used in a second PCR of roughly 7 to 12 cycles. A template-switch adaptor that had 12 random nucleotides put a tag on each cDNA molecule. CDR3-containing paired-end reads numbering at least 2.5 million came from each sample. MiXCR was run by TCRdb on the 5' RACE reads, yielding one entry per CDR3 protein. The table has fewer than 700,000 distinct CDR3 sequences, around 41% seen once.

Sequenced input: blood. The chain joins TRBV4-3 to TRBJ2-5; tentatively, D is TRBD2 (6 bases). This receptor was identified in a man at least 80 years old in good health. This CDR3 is CASSQDQAGRVGETQYF. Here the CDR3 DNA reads TGCGCCAGCAGCCAAGATCAGGCGGGAAGGGTCGGGGAGACCCAGTACTTC.